Listed here is a single T cell receptor (beta chain). Patients were excluded because of uncontrolled infection, other autoimmune disease, pregnancy or lactation. The sample is drawn from a study of T cells in Graves' hyperthyroidism and ophthalmopathy. Amplified TCR beta CDR3 regions derived from RNA transcripts. TCR CDR3 regions were first amplified by RT-PCR with HTBI primers. Via MiXCR, TCRdb re-called the multiplex PCR reads, giving one row per CDR3 protein. The profile covers around 300,000 distinct CDR3 sequences, with 22% appearing a single time and around 64% taken by the ten largest. The CDR3 consists of 15 residues. Trimming pared 4 bases from V and 1 base from J, leaving 13 bases between. Per germline, CDR1 SEHNR and CDR2 FQNEAQ (reference sequence).

This sequence joins TRBV7-9 and TRBJ1-2; possibly TRBD1 for D (5 bases). The clonotype originates from a man under 40 with Graves' ophthalmopathy. Sequencing used blood. The CDR3 loop is CASSSDSTLNYGYTF. The CDR3 region has the DNA TGTGCCAGCAGCTCTGACAGCACGCTTAACTATGGCTACACCTTC.